This TCR beta chain is from a study of T cell repertoires in aging, cancer and after chemotherapy. Rearranged V-D-J TRB sequences were amplified with a mixed TRB-A/B primer pool. TCRdb used MiXCR to reprocess the multiplex PCR reads, holding one entry per CDR3 protein. This table has around 9,600 distinct CDR3 sequences, around two fifths appearing once. TCR beta rearrangements were amplified from peripheral blood genomic DNA. This CDR3 region has 16 residues. Looked up from germline, CDR1 is MNHEY and CDR2 is SVGAGI. After removal of 6 bases from V and 3 bases from J, the junction contained 11 bases not matched to a gene.

Sequencing was carried out using blood. The chain carries TRBV6-5 and TRBJ2-3, with TRBD2 matching over 8 bases. The TCR originated in a human donor in good health. CDR3: CASRDGGGLSTDTQYF. The CDR3 nucleotides read TGTGCCAGCAGGGACGGGGGGGGTCTCAGTACAGATACGCAGTATTTT.